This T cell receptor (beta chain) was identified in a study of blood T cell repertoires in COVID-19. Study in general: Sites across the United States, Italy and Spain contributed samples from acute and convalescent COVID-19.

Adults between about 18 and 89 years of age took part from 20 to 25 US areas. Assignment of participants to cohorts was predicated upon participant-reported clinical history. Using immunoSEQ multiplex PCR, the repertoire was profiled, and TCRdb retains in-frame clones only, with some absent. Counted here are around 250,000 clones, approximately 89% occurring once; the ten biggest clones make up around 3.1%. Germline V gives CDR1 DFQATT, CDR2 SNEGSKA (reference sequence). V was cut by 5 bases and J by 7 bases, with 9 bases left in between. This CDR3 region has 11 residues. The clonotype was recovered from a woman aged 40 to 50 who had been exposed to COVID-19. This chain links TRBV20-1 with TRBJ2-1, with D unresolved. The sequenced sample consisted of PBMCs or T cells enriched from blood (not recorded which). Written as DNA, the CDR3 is TGCAGTGCTCCCTCGGTAAATGAGCAGTTCTTC. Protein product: CSAPSVNEQFF.